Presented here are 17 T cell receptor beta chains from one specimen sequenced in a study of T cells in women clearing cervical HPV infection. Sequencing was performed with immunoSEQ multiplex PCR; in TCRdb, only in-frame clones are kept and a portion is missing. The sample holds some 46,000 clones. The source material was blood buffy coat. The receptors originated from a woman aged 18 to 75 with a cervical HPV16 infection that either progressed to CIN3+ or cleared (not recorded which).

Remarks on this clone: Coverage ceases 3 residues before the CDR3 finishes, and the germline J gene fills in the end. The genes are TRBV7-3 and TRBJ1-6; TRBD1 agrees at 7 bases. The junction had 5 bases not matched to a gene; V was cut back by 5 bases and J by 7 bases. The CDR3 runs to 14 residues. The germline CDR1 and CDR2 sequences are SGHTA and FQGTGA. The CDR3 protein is CASSTQGQNSPLHF. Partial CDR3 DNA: TGTGCCAGCAGCACCCAGGGACAGAATTCACCC.

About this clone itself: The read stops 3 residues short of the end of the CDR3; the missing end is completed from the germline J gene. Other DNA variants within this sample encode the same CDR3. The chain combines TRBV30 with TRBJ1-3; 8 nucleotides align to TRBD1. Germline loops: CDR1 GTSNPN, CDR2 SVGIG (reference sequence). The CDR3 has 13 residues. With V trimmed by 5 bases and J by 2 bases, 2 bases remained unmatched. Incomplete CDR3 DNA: TGTGCCTGGTCGGACAGGGCTGGAAACACC. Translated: CAWSDRAGNT. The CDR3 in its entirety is CAWSDRAGNTIYF.

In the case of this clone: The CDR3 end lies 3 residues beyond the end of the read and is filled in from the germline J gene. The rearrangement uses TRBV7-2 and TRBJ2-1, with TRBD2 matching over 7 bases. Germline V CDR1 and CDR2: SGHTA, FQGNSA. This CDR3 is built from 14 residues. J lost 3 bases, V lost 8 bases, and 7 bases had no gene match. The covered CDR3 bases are TGTGCCAGCGGCCTACAGCGGGACTACAATGAG. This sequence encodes CASGLQRDYNE. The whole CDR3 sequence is CASGLQRDYNEQFF.

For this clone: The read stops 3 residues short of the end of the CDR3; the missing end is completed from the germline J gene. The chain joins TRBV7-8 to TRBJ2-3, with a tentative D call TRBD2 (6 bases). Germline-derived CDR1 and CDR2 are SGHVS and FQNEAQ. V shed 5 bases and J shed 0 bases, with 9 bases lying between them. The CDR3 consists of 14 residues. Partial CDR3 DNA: TGTGCCAGCAGCCCCGGGACTAGCACAGATACG. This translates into CASSPGTSTDT. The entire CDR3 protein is CASSPGTSTDTQYF.

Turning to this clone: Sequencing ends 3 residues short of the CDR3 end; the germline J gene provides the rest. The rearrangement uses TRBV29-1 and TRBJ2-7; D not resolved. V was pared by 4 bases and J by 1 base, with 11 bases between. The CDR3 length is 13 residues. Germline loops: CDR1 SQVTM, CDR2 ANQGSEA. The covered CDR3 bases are TGCAGCGTTGTCCAGGTGGAATCCTACGAG. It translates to CSVVQVESYE. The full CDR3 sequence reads CSVVQVESYEQYF.

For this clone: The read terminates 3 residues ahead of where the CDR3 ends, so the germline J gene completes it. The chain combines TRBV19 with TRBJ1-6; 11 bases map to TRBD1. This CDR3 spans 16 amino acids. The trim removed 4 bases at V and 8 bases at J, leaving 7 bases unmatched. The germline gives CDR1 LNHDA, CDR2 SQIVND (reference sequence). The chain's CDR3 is CASSRGQGAIDSPLHF. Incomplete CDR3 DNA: TGTGCCAGTAGTAGAGGACAGGGGGCGATTGATTCACCC. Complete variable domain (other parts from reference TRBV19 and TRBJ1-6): DGGITQSPKYLFRKEGQNVTLSCEQNLNHDAMYWYRQDPGQGLRLIYYSQIVNDFQKGDIAEGYSVSREKKESFPLTVTSAQKNPTAFYLCASSRGQGAIDSPLHFGNGTRLTVT.

The part of the CDR3 DNA that was read is TGCGCCAGCAGTGGGACAGGGATCTACGAG. Protein sequence: CASSGTGIYE. Given in full, the CDR3 is CASSGTGIYEQYF. The chain joins TRBV4-1 to TRBJ2-7; 9 bases agree with TRBD1. The CDR3 is cut off 3 residues early in the read; its end comes from the germline J gene. Germline V gene lookup returns CDR1 MGHRA and CDR2 YSYEKL. CDR3 length equals 13 residues. V lost 6 bases, J lost 3 bases, and 3 bases stayed unmatched.

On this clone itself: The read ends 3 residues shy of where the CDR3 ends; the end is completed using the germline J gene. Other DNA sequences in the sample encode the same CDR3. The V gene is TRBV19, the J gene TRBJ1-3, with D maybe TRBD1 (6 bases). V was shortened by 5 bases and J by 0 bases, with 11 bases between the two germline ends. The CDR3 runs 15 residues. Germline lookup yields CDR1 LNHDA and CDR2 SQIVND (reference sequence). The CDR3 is CASSPDSYSGNTIYF. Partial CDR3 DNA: TGTGCCAGTAGTCCGGACAGCTACTCTGGAAACACC.

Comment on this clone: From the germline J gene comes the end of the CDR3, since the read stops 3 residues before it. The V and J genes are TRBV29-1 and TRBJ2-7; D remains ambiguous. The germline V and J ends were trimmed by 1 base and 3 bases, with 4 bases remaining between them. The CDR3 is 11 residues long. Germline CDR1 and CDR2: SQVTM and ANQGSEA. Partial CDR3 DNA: TGCAGCGTTGAAGTTAACTACGAG. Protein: CSVEVNYE. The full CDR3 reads CSVEVNYEQYF.

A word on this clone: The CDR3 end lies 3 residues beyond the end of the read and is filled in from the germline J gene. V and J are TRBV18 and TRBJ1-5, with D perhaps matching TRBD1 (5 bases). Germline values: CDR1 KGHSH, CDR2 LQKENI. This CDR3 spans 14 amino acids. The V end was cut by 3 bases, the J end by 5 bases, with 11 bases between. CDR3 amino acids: CASSPGGTYQPQHF. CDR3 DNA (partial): TGTGCCAGCTCACCCGGGGGGACTTATCAGCCC.

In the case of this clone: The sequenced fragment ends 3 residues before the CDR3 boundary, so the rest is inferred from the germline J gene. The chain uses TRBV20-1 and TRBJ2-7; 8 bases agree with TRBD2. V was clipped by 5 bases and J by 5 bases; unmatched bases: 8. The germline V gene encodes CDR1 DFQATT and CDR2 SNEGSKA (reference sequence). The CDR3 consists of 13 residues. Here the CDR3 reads CSAAPGREDEQYF. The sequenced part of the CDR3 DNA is TGCAGTGCTGCCCCCGGGCGGGAGGACGAG.

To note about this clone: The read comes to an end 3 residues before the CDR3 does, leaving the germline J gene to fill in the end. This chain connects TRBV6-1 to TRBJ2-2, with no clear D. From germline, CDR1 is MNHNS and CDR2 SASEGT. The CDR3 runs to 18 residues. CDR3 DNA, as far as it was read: TGTGCCAGCAGTGAAAATCCGACCCTATATTCAACTAATGAAAAG. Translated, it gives CASSENPTLYSTNEK. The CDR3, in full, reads CASSENPTLYSTNEKLFF.

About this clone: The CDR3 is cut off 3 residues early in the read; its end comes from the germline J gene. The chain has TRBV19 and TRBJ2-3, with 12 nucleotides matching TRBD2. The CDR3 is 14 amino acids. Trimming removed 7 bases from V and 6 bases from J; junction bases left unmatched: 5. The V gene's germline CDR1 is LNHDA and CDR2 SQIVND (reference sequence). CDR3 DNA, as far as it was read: TGTGCCAGTATGACTAGCGGGAGTGGGGATACG. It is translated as CASMTSGSGDT. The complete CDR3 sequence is CASMTSGSGDTQYF.

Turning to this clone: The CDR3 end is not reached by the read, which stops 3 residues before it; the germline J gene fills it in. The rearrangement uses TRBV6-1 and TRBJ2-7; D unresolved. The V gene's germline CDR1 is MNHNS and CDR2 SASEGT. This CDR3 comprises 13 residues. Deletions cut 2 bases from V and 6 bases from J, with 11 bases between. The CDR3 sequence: CASSEQNFGEQYF. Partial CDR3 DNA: TGTGCCAGCAGTGAACAGAATTTTGGCGAG.

The CDR3 is CASSLAATGNNQPQYF. The DNA read from the CDR3 is TGTGCCAGCAGCTTAGCGGCGACAGGGAATAATCAGCCG. V usage is TRBV7-6 and J usage is TRBJ2-3; the match to TRBD1 covers 7 bases. The sequenced fragment ends 3 residues before the CDR3 boundary, so the rest is inferred from the germline J gene. Germline CDR1 is SGHVS and CDR2 is FNYEAQ. This CDR3 is 16 amino acids long. Full variable domain (rest looked up from reference TRBV7-6 and TRBJ2-3): GAGVSQSPRYKVTKRGQDVALRCDPISGHVSLYWYRQALGQGPEFLTYFNYEAQQDKSGLPNDRFSAERPEGSISTLTIQRTEQRDSAMYRCASSLAATGNNQPQYFGPGTRLTVL.

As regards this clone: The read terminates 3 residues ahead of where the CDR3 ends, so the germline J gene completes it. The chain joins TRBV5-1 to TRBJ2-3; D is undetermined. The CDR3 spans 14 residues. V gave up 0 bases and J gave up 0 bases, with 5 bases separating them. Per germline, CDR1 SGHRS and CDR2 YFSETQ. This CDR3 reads CASSLERSTDTQYF. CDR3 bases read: TGCGCCAGCAGCTTGGAACGGAGCACAGATACG. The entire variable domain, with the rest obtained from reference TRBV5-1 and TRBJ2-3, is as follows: KAGVTQTPRYLIKTRGQQVTLSCSPISGHRSVSWYQQTPGQGLQFLFEYFSETQRNKGNFPGRFSGRQFSNSRSEMNVSTLELGDSALYLCASSLERSTDTQYFGPGTRLTVL.

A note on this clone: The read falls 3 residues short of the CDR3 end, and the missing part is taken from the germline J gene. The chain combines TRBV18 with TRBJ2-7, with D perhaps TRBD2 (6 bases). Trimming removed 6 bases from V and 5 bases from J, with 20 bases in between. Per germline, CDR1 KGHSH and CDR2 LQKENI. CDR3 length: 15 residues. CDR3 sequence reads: CASSRNRRDVDEQYF. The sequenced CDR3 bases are TGTGCCAGCTCCCGAAACCGGCGGGATGTCGACGAG.